These 9 T cell receptor beta chains were all obtained from the same sample, sequenced in a study of blood T cells in healthy people across ages. PCR was performed a second time for about 6 to 12 cycles using a sample-barcoded 5' primer and a J-beta primer mix. TCRdb re-called the 5' RACE reads through MiXCR, storing one row per CDR3 protein. The table records about 970,000 distinct CDR3 sequences, 45% to 60% of them present only once. Sequencing input: blood. The receptors here all came from a woman between 55 and 75 years old in good health.

This clonotype was seen a few times. The chain combines TRBV2 with TRBJ2-7; the D is unclear. The CDR3 consists of 14 residues. CDR1 and CDR2 (germline): SNHLY, FYNNEI. Trimming removed 5 bases at V and 2 bases at J, with 13 bases between. CDR3 sequence: CASSYTSPTYEQYF. For the CDR3, the DNA is TGTGCCAGCAGTTACACCTCACCCACCTACGAGCAGTACTTC. Looking up the rest from reference TRBV2 and TRBJ2-7 gives the full variable domain: EPEVTQTPSHQVTQMGQEVILRCVPISNHLYFYWYRQILGQKVEFLVSFYNNEISEKSEIFDDQFSVERPDGSNFTLKIRSTKLEDSAMYFCASSYTSPTYEQYFGPGTRLTVT.

This rearrangement joins TRBV5-1 to TRBJ1-2; D is undetermined. V was shortened by 4 bases and J by 0 bases, with 13 bases between the two germline ends. The CDR3 covers 15 residues. Germline V CDR1 and CDR2: SGHRS, YFSETQ. CDR3 region: CASSHKTGANYGYTF. The CDR3 DNA is TGCGCCAGCAGCCATAAGACCGGGGCTAACTATGGCTACACCTTC. Drawing the rest from reference TRBV5-1 and TRBJ1-2, the complete variable domain is KAGVTQTPRYLIKTRGQQVTLSCSPISGHRSVSWYQQTPGQGLQFLFEYFSETQRNKGNFPGRFSGRQFSNSRSEMNVSTLELGDSALYLCASSHKTGANYGYTFGSGTRLTVV.

The chain combines TRBV20-1 with TRBJ2-7; TRBD2 matches 7 bases. CDR1 and CDR2 (germline): DFQATT, SNEGSKA (reference sequence). The length of the CDR3 is 15 residues. The trim removed 0 bases at V and 7 bases at J, leaving 12 bases unmatched. Written as DNA, the CDR3 is TGCAGTGCTAGAGATAAAGAACAAGCGGGATCTGAGCAGTACTTC. Its translation is CSARDKEQAGSEQYF.

This clonotype occurred once. The rearrangement joins TRBV29-1 to TRBJ1-1; no clear D. Trimming stripped 7 bases from V and 10 bases from J, with 10 bases between. The germline CDR1 and CDR2 sequences are SQVTM and ANQGSEA. The CDR3 spans 9 residues. The CDR3 sequence is CSAGYRAFF. The CDR3 coding sequence is TGCAGCGCTGGGTACAGAGCTTTCTTT.

The rearrangement joins TRBV5-1 to TRBJ2-3, with 7 positions matching TRBD2. Trimming took 0 bases from V and 6 from J; bases not matched to a gene: 4. The CDR3 runs 14 residues. Germline loops: CDR1 SGHRS, CDR2 YFSETQ. CDR3 loop: CASSLGPSGDTQYF. In DNA form, the CDR3 reads TGCGCCAGCAGCTTGGGTCCTAGCGGTGATACGCAGTATTTT.

The chain employs TRBV14 and TRBJ2-3; D is perhaps TRBD1 (5 bases). The germline V and J ends were trimmed by 6 bases and 5 bases, with 12 bases remaining between them. The CDR3 is 13 residues long. Germline CDR1 is SGHDN and CDR2 is FVKESK. CDR3 sequence: CASRLQGVDTQYF. DNA for the CDR3: TGTGCCAGCAGACTCCAGGGTGTAGATACGCAGTATTTT.

V usage is TRBV3-1 and J usage is TRBJ1-1; tentative D call: TRBD1 (6 bases). CDR1 and CDR2 from the germline V gene are LGHDT and YNNKEL (reference sequence). The CDR3 is 13 residues long. The V end lost 0 bases, the J end lost 8 bases, and 10 bases lay between the germline ends. CDR3 protein: CASSQDNRAEAFF. The CDR3 DNA follows: TGTGCCAGCAGCCAAGATAACAGGGCGGAAGCTTTCTTT.

The chain couples TRBV7-2 to TRBJ1-6; tentative D call: TRBD1 (6 bases). V shed 3 bases and J shed 7 bases, with 25 bases lying between them. The CDR3 loop spans 19 amino acids. CDR1 is SGHTA, CDR2 FQGNSA, per germline. The CDR3 nucleotides are TGTGCCAGCAGCTTCTCATGGGGGGCCACGCCTAAGGGGAATTCACCCCTCCACTTT. Translated, it gives CASSFSWGATPKGNSPLHF.

The chain carries TRBV4-2 and TRBJ1-1; no definite D call. From germline, CDR1 is LGHNA and CDR2 YNFKEQ. Deletions cut 7 bases from V and 0 bases from J, with 9 bases between. This CDR3 has 13 residues. CDR3 DNA sequence: TGTGCCAGCACTCCGACGATGAACACTGAAGCTTTCTTT. It encodes CASTPTMNTEAFF.